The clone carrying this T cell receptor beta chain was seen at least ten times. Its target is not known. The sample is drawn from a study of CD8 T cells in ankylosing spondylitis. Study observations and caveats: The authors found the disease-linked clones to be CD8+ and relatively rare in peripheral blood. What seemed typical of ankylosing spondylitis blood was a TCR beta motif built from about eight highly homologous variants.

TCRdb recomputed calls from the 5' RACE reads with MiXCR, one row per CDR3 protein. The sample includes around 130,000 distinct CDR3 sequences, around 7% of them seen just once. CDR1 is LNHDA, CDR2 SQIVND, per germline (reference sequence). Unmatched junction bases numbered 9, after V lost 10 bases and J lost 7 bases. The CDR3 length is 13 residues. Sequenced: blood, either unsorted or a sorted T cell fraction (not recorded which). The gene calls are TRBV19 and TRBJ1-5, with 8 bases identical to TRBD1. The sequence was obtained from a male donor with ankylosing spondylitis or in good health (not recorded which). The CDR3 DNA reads TGTGCCACCGAGGACAGGGCTGGCCAGCCCCAGCATTTT. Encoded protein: CATEDRAGQPQHF.